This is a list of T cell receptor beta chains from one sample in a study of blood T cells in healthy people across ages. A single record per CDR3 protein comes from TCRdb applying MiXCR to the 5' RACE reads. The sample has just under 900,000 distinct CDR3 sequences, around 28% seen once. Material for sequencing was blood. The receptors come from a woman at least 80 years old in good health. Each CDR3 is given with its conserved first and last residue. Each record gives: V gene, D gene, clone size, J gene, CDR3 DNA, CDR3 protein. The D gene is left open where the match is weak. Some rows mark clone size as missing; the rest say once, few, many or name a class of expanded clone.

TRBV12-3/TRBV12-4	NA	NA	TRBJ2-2	TGTGCCAGCAGTTTAGGGGCATCATCCGGGGAGCTGTTTTTT	CASSLGASSGELFF
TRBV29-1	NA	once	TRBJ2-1	TGCAGCGTTGAAGGATTAGGCCAGGGGAACTACAATGAGCAGTTCTTC	CSVEGLGQGNYNEQFF
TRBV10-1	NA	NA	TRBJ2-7	TGCACCAGCAGTGAGGCCGGACGCCGCTCCTACAATGAGCAGTACTTC	CTSSEAGRRSYNEQYF
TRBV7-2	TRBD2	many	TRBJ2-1	TGTGCCAGCAGATCTCGGCGGGGGGCGGGGGGACCTCTCTCCTACAATGAGCAGTTCTTC	CASRSRRGAGGPLSYNEQFF
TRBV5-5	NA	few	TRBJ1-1	TGTGCCAGCAGCTGGGGGTTGACTGAAGCTTTCTTT	CASSWGLTEAFF
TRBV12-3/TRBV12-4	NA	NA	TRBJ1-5	TGTGCCAGCAGTTTAGCGGGGCAGGGGTGGCAGCCCCAGCATTTT	CASSLAGQGWQPQHF
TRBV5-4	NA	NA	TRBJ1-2	TGTGCCAGCAGCTCCCCGACTAACTATGGCTACACCTTC	CASSSPTNYGYTF
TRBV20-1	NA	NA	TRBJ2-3	TGCAGTGCTAGAGATGGGAGTGGGATACTAAAGATTTCGGATACGCAGTATTTT	CSARDGSGILKISDTQYF
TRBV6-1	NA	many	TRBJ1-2	TGTGCCAGCAGTGAACAGGATAACTATGGCTACACCTTC	CASSEQDNYGYTF
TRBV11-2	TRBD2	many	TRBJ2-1	TGTGCCAGCAGCTTAGTTCGGGGGGGGTACGGGGAGCAGTTCTTC	CASSLVRGGYGEQFF
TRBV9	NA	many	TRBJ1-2	TGTGCCAGCAGCACAGATGGAGGGCCACGCGATGGCTACACCTTC	CASSTDGGPRDGYTF
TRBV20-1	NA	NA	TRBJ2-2	TGCAGTGCTAGTCGGGGGCACACCGGGGAGCTGTTTTTT	CSASRGHTGELFF
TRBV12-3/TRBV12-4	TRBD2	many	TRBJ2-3	TGTGCCAGCAGTCCATCCGGGGGGGCCGCAGATACGCAGTATTTT	CASSPSGGAADTQYF
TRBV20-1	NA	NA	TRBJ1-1	TGCAGTGCTAGAGGAGCGGGGAGGGAGTGGACTGAAGCTTTCTTT	CSARGAGREWTEAFF
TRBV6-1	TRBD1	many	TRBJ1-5	TGTGCCAGCAGTATCCGACATCCAGGGGGGGAGGGAAGGGATCAGCCCCAGCATTTT	CASSIRHPGGEGRDQPQHF
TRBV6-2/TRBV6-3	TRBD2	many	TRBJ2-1	TGTGCCAGCAGCTCTACCACTAGCGGGGGGGCCTATGAGCAGTTCTTC	CASSSTTSGGAYEQFF
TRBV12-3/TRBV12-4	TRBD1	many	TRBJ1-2	TGTGCCAGCAGTCAACAGGGGGCTAACTATGGCTACACCTTC	CASSQQGANYGYTF
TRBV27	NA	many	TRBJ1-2	TGTGCCAGCAGAAGACAAGGACAGATGAACTATGGCTACACCTTC	CASRRQGQMNYGYTF
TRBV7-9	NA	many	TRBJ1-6	TGTGCCAGCAGCTCGAGGGACGCCTCGAATTCACCCCTCCACTTT	CASSSRDASNSPLHF
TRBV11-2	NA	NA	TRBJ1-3	TGTGCCAGCAGCTTAGTGGCGGGGACCCTTGTGGGGGGCCGCTCTGGAAACACCATATATTTT	CASSLVAGTLVGGRSGNTIYF
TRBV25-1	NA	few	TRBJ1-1	TGTGCCAGCAGTGAATCTGGGAACACTGAAGCTTTCTTT	CASSESGNTEAFF
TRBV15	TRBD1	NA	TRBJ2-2	TGTGCCGGGGCCCACAGGGGCTGGAACACCGGGGAGCTGTTTTTT	CAGAHRGWNTGELFF
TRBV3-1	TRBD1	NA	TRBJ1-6	TGTGCCAGCAGCCAAGCGCAGGGGGCAATTTCACCCCTCCACTTT	CASSQAQGAISPLHF
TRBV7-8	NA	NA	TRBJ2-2	TGTGCCAGCAGCTTATTACCAGCGGGTAACACCGGGGAGCTGTTTTTT	CASSLLPAGNTGELFF
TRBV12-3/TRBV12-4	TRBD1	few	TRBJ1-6	TGTGCCAGCAGTTCTTTCGGGACAGGGAGTTCCCTCCACTTT	CASSSFGTGSSLHF
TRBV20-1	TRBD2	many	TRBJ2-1	TGCAGTGCTAGCGGGTCCCGGGGGGGGCCGAGCTCCTACAATGAGCAGTTCTTC	CSASGSRGGPSSYNEQFF
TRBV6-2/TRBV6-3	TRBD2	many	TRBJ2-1	TGTGCCAGCAGATTGCGGGGGGGCTTGAGAAATGAGCAGTTCTTC	CASRLRGGLRNEQFF
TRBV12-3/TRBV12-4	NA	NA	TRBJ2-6	TGTGCCAGCAGTAGCTCTGGGGCCAACGTCCGGACTTTC	CASSSSGANVRTF
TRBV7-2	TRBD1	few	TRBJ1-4	TGTGCCAGCAGCTCTAACACAGGGGGCAATGAAAAACTGTTTTTT	CASSSNTGGNEKLFF
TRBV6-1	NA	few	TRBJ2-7	TGTGCCAGCCGGTCGGACTACGAGCAGTACTTC	CASRSDYEQYF
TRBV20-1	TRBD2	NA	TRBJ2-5	TGCAGTGCCGTCCAAGCTAGCGGGGGCAAAGAGACCCAGTACTTC	CSAVQASGGKETQYF
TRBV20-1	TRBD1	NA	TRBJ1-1	TGCAGTGTCAAGAGACAGGGTGGAAATCAAGCTTTCTTT	CSVKRQGGNQAFF
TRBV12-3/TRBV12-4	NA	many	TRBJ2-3	TGTGCCAGCGGGTCAGGGGTTAGCACAGATACGCAGTATTTT	CASGSGVSTDTQYF
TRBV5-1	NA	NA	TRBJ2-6	TGCGCCAGCAGCGGAGGGGAACCTGGGGCCAACGTCCTGACTTTC	CASSGGEPGANVLTF
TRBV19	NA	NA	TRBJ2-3	TGTGTCAGTAGTGCCCAGTTTCAAACAGATACGCAGTATTTT	CVSSAQFQTDTQYF
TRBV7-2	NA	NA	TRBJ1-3	TGTGCCAGCAGCGGGACACAGGGAAACACCATATATTTT	CASSGTQGNTIYF
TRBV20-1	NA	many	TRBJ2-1	TGCAGTGCCACGGGGGCTCCTTACAATGAGCAGTTCTTC	CSATGAPYNEQFF
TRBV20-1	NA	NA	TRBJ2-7	TGCAGTGCTAAAGGACTAACTGGGCAACGGAAGGACTACGAGCAGTACTTC	CSAKGLTGQRKDYEQYF
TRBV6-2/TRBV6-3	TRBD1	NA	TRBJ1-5	TGTGCCAGCAGTTACTCACGGGACAGAGGAGTATATAGCAATCAGCCCCAGCATTTT	CASSYSRDRGVYSNQPQHF
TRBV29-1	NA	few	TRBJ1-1	TGCAGCACGACCTTGTCGGTGGCCACTGAAGCTTTCTTT	CSTTLSVATEAFF